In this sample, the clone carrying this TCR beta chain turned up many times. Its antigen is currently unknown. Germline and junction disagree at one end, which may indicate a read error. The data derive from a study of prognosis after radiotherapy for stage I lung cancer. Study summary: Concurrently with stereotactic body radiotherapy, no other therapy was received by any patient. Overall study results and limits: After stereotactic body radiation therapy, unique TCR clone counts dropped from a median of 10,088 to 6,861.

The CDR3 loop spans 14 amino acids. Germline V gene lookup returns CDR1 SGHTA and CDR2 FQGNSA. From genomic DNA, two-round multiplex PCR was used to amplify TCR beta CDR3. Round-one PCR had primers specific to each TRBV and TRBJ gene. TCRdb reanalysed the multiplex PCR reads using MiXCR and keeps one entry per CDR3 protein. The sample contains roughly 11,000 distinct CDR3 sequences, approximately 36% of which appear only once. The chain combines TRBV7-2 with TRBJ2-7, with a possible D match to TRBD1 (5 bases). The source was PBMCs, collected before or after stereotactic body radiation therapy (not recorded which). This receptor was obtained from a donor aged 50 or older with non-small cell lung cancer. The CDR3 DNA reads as TGTGCCAGCAGCTTATATGCCATTATGGGGCTCTTAAGCTTC. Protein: CASSLYAIMGLLSF.